This entry describes one TCR beta chain. Libraries were prepared by immunoSEQ multiplex PCR; TCRdb keeps only in-frame clonotypes and omits some of them. The profile shows about 190,000 clones, roughly four fifths of them singletons. V was trimmed by 0 bases and J by 5 bases, leaving 10 bases between them. This CDR3 spans 14 amino acids. CDR1 is MNHEY, CDR2 SVGEGT, per germline. This entry belongs to a study of blood T cell repertoires in COVID-19. The sequencing input was peripheral blood. This chain joins TRBV6-2 or TRBV6-3 and TRBJ2-5; the D gene is possibly TRBD2 (5 bases). This TCR was recovered from a man aged 25-45 years with active or convalescent COVID-19. Written as DNA, the CDR3 is TGTGCCAGCAGTTACTCACGAGGGAGCGAGACCCAGTACTTC. Amino acids: CASSYSRGSETQYF.